Listed here is a single TCR beta chain. These data belong to a study of blood T cell repertoires in COVID-19. There are 16 residues in the CDR3. V lost 3 bases to trimming and J lost 0 bases; unmatched junction nucleotides: 5. Profiling relied on immunoSEQ multiplex PCR, and the TCRdb table lists in-frame clones only, not all of them. Of some 350,000 clones listed, roughly 90% are singletons. Which cohort a participant joined came from the clinical history participants gave. The receptor was derived from a woman aged 25 to 39 who had recovered from COVID-19. Sequences were obtained from PBMCs or T cells enriched from blood (not recorded which). The chain is built from TRBV5-3 and TRBJ2-1, with 8 bases that match TRBD2. TRBV5-3 belongs to the ORF category, with a function that is uncertain. The CDR3 reads CARSCVAGSSYNEQFF. The CDR3 DNA follows: TGTGCCAGAAGCTGTGTAGCGGGGAGCTCCTACAATGAGCAGTTCTTC.